What follows describes a single TCR beta chain. This sample is drawn from a study of blood T cell repertoires in COVID-19. Study background: Some COVID-19 samples were acute and others convalescent; all came from the United States, Italy and Spain. PBMCs, B-cell-depleted T cells, or T cells provided the cDNA or gDNA that made up the material.

V was shortened by 6 bases and J by 0 bases, with 9 bases between the two germline ends. This CDR3 contains 13 residues. Per germline, CDR1 SGHTA and CDR2 FQGNSA. This table comes from immunoSEQ multiplex PCR, and its TCRdb copy is limited to in-frame clones, with some not included. The sample lists more than 300,000 clones, nearly 90% occurring once. The chain employs TRBV7-2 and TRBJ2-7; D not resolved. This clonotype was obtained from a woman under 40 with COVID-19, enrolled during active disease. Source material: peripheral blood. CDR3 sequence: CASRLQSSYEQYF. For the CDR3, the DNA is TGTGCCAGCAGGCTACAGAGCTCCTACGAGCAGTACTTC.